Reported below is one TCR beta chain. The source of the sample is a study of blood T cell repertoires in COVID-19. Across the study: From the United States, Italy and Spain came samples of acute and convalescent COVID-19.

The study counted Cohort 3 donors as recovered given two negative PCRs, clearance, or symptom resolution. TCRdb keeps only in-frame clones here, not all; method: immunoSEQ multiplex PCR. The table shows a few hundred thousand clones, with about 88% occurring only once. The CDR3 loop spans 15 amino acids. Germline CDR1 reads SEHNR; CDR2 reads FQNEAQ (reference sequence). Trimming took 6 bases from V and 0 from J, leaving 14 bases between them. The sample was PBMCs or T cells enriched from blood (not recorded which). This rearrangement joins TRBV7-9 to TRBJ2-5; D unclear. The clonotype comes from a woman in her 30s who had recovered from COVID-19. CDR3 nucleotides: TGTGCCAGCAGACCTGGGCAGCCTTACCAAGAGACCCAGTACTTC. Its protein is CASRPGQPYQETQYF.